The 27 T cell receptor beta chains presented below share a single source sample, sequenced in a study of blood T cell repertoires in COVID-19. Assay: immunoSEQ multiplex PCR; the TCRdb copy retains only in-frame clones and omits some. The sample holds about 200,000 clones, around 84% seen once. The specimen was peripheral blood. These receptor sequences come from a man between 60 and 75 years old with acute or convalescent COVID-19.

The chain links TRBV18 to TRBJ2-7, with D maybe TRBD1 (6 bases). The germline V gene encodes CDR1 KGHSH and CDR2 LQKENI. The ends were cut back, 0 bases at V and 7 bases at J, with 22 bases in the middle. The CDR3 is 17 amino acids. In DNA, the CDR3 is TGTGCCAGCTCACCACCGACGCGCACAGGGAAGGTTTCGGAGCAGTACTTC. This translates into CASSPPTRTGKVSEQYF.

Remarks on this clone: Other DNA sequences of this sample code for an identical CDR3. The V call is TRBV29-1, the J call TRBJ1-2, with 8 bases that match TRBD1. This CDR3 comprises 13 residues. CDR1 and CDR2 from the germline V gene are SQVTM and ANQGSEA. Germline trimming cut 6 bases from V and 3 bases from J; bases unmatched to any gene: 6. The DNA of the CDR3 is TGCAGCGTGGGTACAGGGGGAGACTATGGCTACACCTTC. Its protein product is CSVGTGGDYGYTF.

The chain combines TRBV6-5 with TRBJ2-5; 9 bases line up with TRBD1. Trimming removed 2 bases from V and 5 bases from J; junction bases left unmatched: 6. The V gene's germline CDR1 is MNHEY and CDR2 SVGAGI. The CDR3 has 15 amino acids. The CDR3 reads CASSYPGTGMETQYF. CDR3 bases: TGTGCCAGCAGTTACCCTGGGACAGGGATGGAGACCCAGTACTTC.

The genes are TRBV9 and TRBJ2-3, with D perhaps matching TRBD1 (5 bases). Germline CDR1 SGDLS, CDR2 YYNGEE. V gave up 4 bases and J gave up 2 bases, with 11 bases separating them. CDR3 size: 14 residues. CDR3 residues: CASSPRQPTDTQYF. For the CDR3, the DNA is TGTGCCAGCAGCCCACGACAGCCCACAGATACGCAGTATTTT.

This CDR3 is CASRAGQGIGQQFF. For the CDR3, the DNA is TGTGCCAGCAGAGCGGGACAGGGGATCGGGCAGCAGTTCTTC. This rearrangement joins TRBV6-5 to TRBJ2-1; 10 nucleotides match TRBD1. The CDR3 sequence is 14 residues long. In germline, CDR1 is MNHEY, CDR2 SVGAGI. Trimming removed 6 bases from V and 11 bases from J; junction bases left unmatched: 10.

CDR3 region: CAWSETMGGGYYGYTF. CDR3 DNA: TGTGCCTGGAGCGAAACAATGGGGGGAGGTTACTATGGCTACACCTTC. This chain joins TRBV30 and TRBJ1-2; TRBD1 might be the D (5 bases). Trimming took off 3 bases at V and 3 bases at J, with 20 bases between the two ends. Germline V gene data show CDR1 as GTSNPN and CDR2 as SVGIG (reference sequence). The CDR3 has 16 residues. The full variable domain, in which reference TRBV30 and TRBJ1-2 provide the parts outside the CDR3, is SQTIHQWPATLVQPVGSPLSLECTVEGTSNPNLYWYRQAAGRGLQLLFYSVGIGQISSEVPQNLSASRPQDRQFILSSKKLLLSDSGFYLCAWSETMGGGYYGYTFGSGTRLTVV.

V gene TRBV19 combines with J gene TRBJ2-5; weak D call: TRBD1 (6 bases). V lost 4 bases to trimming and J lost 5 bases, with 11 bases between them. The CDR3 is 13 residues long. CDR1 and CDR2 from the germline V gene are LNHDA and SQIVND (reference sequence). DNA of the CDR3: TGTGCCAGTAGTAAACGGACAGACGAGACCCAGTACTTC. Translating gives CASSKRTDETQYF.

V and J are TRBV13 and TRBJ2-3; TRBD2 agrees at 11 bases. This CDR3 spans 14 amino acids. Germline loops: CDR1 PRHDT, CDR2 FYEKMQ (reference sequence). V lost 8 bases and J lost 1; bases outside the gene matches: 2. CDR3 nucleotides: TGTGCCAGCTTACTAGCGGGAGGCACAGATACGCAGTATTTT. This translates into CASLLAGGTDTQYF.

This clone was seen once. The chain uses TRBV6-2 or TRBV6-3 and TRBJ1-2; the D gene is possibly TRBD1 (5 bases). The CDR3 sequence is 13 residues long. Trimming pared 6 bases from V and 4 bases from J, leaving 12 bases between. Germline CDR1 and CDR2: MNHEY and SVGEGT. The CDR3 sequence: CASSSDSPYGYTF. The CDR3 DNA reads TGTGCCAGCAGCTCAGACAGTCCCTATGGCTACACCTTC.

This chain uses TRBV7-9 with TRBJ1-5, with a possible D match to TRBD1 (6 bases). CDR1 and CDR2 from the germline V gene are SEHNR and FQNEAQ (reference sequence). The V end lost 5 bases, the J end lost 7 bases, and 15 bases lay between the germline ends. This CDR3 has 14 residues. The CDR3 sequence: CASSHDGRGQPQHF. In DNA, the CDR3 is TGTGCCAGCAGCCACGACGGGAGGGGGCAGCCCCAGCATTTT.

V gene TRBV18 combines with J gene TRBJ1-5, with 9 bases fitting TRBD1. This CDR3 has 16 residues. Germline V lookup: CDR1 KGHSH, CDR2 LQKENI. With V trimmed by 2 bases and J by 1 base, 3 bases remained unmatched. Written as DNA, the CDR3 is TGTGCCAGCTCACCAAGACAGGGGGAGAGCAATCAGCCCCAGCATTTT. Residues: CASSPRQGESNQPQHF.

The chain couples TRBV5-1 to TRBJ1-6; 12 nucleotides match TRBD1. J was trimmed by 6 bases and V by 4 bases; bases with no gene match: 11. CDR3 length equals 18 residues. Germline-derived CDR1 and CDR2 are SGHRS and YFSETQ. In DNA form, the CDR3 reads TGCGCCAGCAGCCCAGATACCGGGACAGGGGGCCGTAATTCACCCCTCCACTTT. This codes for CASSPDTGTGGRNSPLHF.

V is TRBV3-1 (or the pseudogene TRBV3-2) and J is TRBJ2-5; 12 nucleotides agree with TRBD2. In germline, CDR1 is LGHDT, CDR2 YNNKEL (reference sequence). The CDR3 length is 17 residues. V trimming: 4 bases; J trimming: 1 base; junction bases outside the gene matches: 7. Here the CDR3 reads CASSPRLAGAIQETQYF. The CDR3 DNA sequence: TGTGCCAGCAGCCCCCGACTAGCGGGGGCCATCCAAGAGACCCAGTACTTC.

The rearrangement joins TRBV21-1 to TRBJ1-5; the D call of TRBD1 is as the table states it, not checked on the DNA. TRBV21-1 is described as a pseudogene. The length of the CDR3 is 15 residues. The CDR3 loop reads CASSKVGRANQPQHF. The CDR3 DNA is TGTGCCAGCAGCAAAGTCGGCAGGGCCAATCAGCCCCAGCATTTT.

This clone was recorded a few times. The chain employs TRBV9 and TRBJ1-2, with 9 bases matching TRBD1. The CDR3 has 16 amino acids. V was pared by 0 bases and J by 7 bases, with 10 bases of the junction left unmatched. Per germline, CDR1 SGDLS and CDR2 YYNGEE. CDR3 region: CASSVELGQGRSGYTF. DNA for the CDR3: TGTGCCAGCAGCGTAGAATTGGGACAGGGCAGGTCTGGCTACACCTTC.

This clone has just one count. CDR3 loop: CASSPDRWPDQPQHF. For the CDR3, the DNA is TGTGCCAGCAGCCCGGACAGGTGGCCGGATCAGCCCCAGCATTTT. The rearrangement links TRBV28 to TRBJ1-5; 7 nucleotides line up with TRBD1. The CDR3 is 15 amino acids. Germline CDR1 MDHEN, CDR2 SYDVKM. The V segment lost 6 bases and the J segment 5 bases; nucleotides outside the gene matches: 10.

The V gene is TRBV19, the J gene TRBJ1-2; maybe TRBD1 (5 bases). Germline CDR1 and CDR2: LNHDA and SQIVND (reference sequence). Trimming took off 9 bases at V and 5 bases at J, with 16 bases between the two ends. The CDR3 totals 13 residues. CDR3 nucleotides: TGTGCCAGCGACGACACAGGCGTTTATGGCTACACCTTC. Protein sequence: CASDDTGVYGYTF.

This sequence joins TRBV19 and TRBJ1-2, with 7 positions matching TRBD1. Trimming removed 5 bases from V and 0 bases from J; junction bases left unmatched: 6. The CDR3 totals 15 residues. The germline CDR1 and CDR2 sequences are LNHDA and SQIVND (reference sequence). The CDR3 spells CASSEGAGANYGYTF. CDR3 sequence (DNA): TGTGCCAGTAGTGAGGGGGCTGGGGCTAACTATGGCTACACCTTC.

The genes are TRBV2 and TRBJ1-2; D perhaps matches TRBD1 (5 bases). This CDR3 is built from 13 residues. The germline gives CDR1 SNHLY, CDR2 FYNNEI. Trimming removed 3 bases from V and 4 bases from J, with 9 bases in between. CDR3 residues: CASSDLTAYGYTF. In DNA form, the CDR3 reads TGTGCCAGCAGTGATCTGACAGCCTATGGCTACACCTTC.

The chain recombines TRBV6-1 with TRBJ1-2; D uncertain. The CDR3 spans 14 residues. Trimming removed 3 bases from V and 5 bases from J, with 13 bases in between. CDR1 MNHNS and CDR2 SASEGT come from the germline V gene. The CDR3: CASSDPTGSYGYTF. In nucleotides, the CDR3 is TGTGCCAGCAGTGACCCGACGGGAAGTTATGGCTACACCTTC.

The chain has TRBV11-2 and TRBJ1-1, with a weak D call TRBD1 (5 bases). The CDR3 is 13 amino acids. V shed 4 bases and J shed 8 bases, with 14 bases lying between them. CDR1 SGHAT and CDR2 FQNNGV come from the germline V gene. CDR3 loop: CASSSSDRGEAFF. The CDR3, as DNA: TGTGCCAGCAGCTCCTCGGACCGGGGGGAAGCTTTCTTT. The full variable domain, completed using reference TRBV11-2 and TRBJ1-1, is EAGVAQSPRYKIIEKRQSVAFWCNPISGHATLYWYQQILGQGPKLLIQFQNNGVVDDSQLPKDRFSAERLKGVDSTLKIQPAKLEDSAVYLCASSSSDRGEAFFGQGTRLTVV.

This clone showed up many times. V usage is TRBV7-3 and J usage is TRBJ2-1; 8 nucleotides align to TRBD2. Trimming at V came to 5 bases and at J to 5 bases, leaving 5 bases not matched to a gene. The CDR3 has 14 amino acids. Germline V gives CDR1 SGHTA, CDR2 FQGTGA. The CDR3 region is CASSTGGRDNEQFF. The CDR3 bases are TGTGCCAGCAGCACGGGAGGGCGGGACAATGAGCAGTTCTTC. The full variable domain, its missing parts supplied by reference TRBV7-3 and TRBJ2-1, is GAGVSQTPSNKVTEKGKYVELRCDPISGHTALYWYRQSLGQGPEFLIYFQGTGAADDSGLPNDRFFAVRPEGSVSTLKIQRTERGDSAVYLCASSTGGRDNEQFFGPGTRLTVL.

The chain has TRBV30 and TRBJ2-7; TRBD2 might be the D (6 bases). The V gene lost 1 base and the J gene lost 6 bases, with 13 bases spanning the gap. The CDR3 is 13 residues long. Per the germline V gene, CDR1 is GTSNPN and CDR2 is SVGIG (reference sequence). The CDR3 DNA reads TGTGCCTGGAGTGCTGGAGGGACCGGCGAGCAGTACTTC. The encoded protein is CAWSAGGTGEQYF.

The chain couples TRBV7-6 to TRBJ1-1; no reliable D call. The CDR3 covers 14 residues. Germline CDR1 SGHVS, CDR2 FNYEAQ. V was pared by 1 base and J by 3 bases, with 9 bases between. CDR3 sequence: CASSLGGGDTEAFF. In DNA form, the CDR3 reads TGTGCCAGCAGCTTAGGGGGAGGCGACACTGAAGCTTTCTTT.

The rearrangement joins TRBV7-3 to TRBJ2-3; 7 bases align to TRBD1. Unmatched junction bases numbered 7, after V lost 3 bases and J lost 4 bases. Germline CDR1 is SGHTA and CDR2 is FQGTGA. This CDR3 region has 15 residues. The CDR3 loop reads CASSLGTARADTQYF. In DNA form, the CDR3 reads TGTGCCAGCAGCTTGGGGACAGCCCGGGCAGATACGCAGTATTTT.

This rearrangement joins TRBV19 to TRBJ1-4; D is unclear. The germline V gene encodes CDR1 LNHDA and CDR2 SQIVND (reference sequence). CDR3 length equals 15 residues. Between the trimmed V and J ends, which lost 0 bases and 6 bases, there was a span of 11 bases. CDR3 in DNA: TGTGCCAGTAGTATAGATTCGGGTTTTGATGAAAAACTGTTTTTT. Translated, it gives CASSIDSGFDEKLFF.

The V gene is TRBV28, the J gene TRBJ1-4; possibly TRBD1 for D (5 bases). Germline V lookup: CDR1 MDHEN, CDR2 SYDVKM. This CDR3 region has 14 residues. V lost 7 bases and J 3 bases, leaving 12 bases between the germline ends. The chain's CDR3 is CASTKGVANEKLFF. The DNA of the CDR3 is TGTGCCAGCACCAAAGGGGTGGCTAATGAAAAACTGTTTTTT.